Below, 26 T cell receptor beta chains from the same sample are listed, as sequenced in a study of technical replicates of blood from a few donors. The data were produced by immunoSEQ multiplex PCR, yet TCRdb's version contains in-frame clones alone and is incomplete. The profile shows roughly 80,000 clones, 94% of them singletons. Sequences were obtained from T cells isolated from PBMCs. The source of these receptors is a human donor in good health.

The chain has TRBV2 and TRBJ1-4; 7 bases line up with TRBD1. Germline CDR1 is SNHLY and CDR2 is FYNNEI. The ends lost 1 base at V and 10 bases at J; junction bases unmatched: 6. The length of the CDR3 is 14 residues. The CDR3 coding sequence is TGTGCCAGCAGTGAAGGGCAGGGGGTGGGAAAACTGTTTTTT. It is translated as CASSEGQGVGKLFF.

The chain joins TRBV5-8 to TRBJ1-2; no clear D gene. V lost 2 bases and J lost 4, with 12 bases in between. The CDR3 contains 14 residues. The germline V gene has CDR1 SGHTS and CDR2 YDEGEE. The DNA of the CDR3 is TGTGCCAGCAGCTTAGAAACAGATCTCTATGGCTACACCTTC. Residues: CASSLETDLYGYTF.

This sequence joins TRBV5-1 and TRBJ2-3; 7 nucleotides align to TRBD1. CDR3 length: 13 amino acids. V dropped 3 bases and J dropped 3; count of bases not matched to a gene: 1. CDR1 SGHRS and CDR2 YFSETQ come from the germline V gene. The CDR3 DNA reads as TGCGCCAGCAGCTCGACAGGGACAGATACGCAGTATTTT. Protein product: CASSSTGTDTQYF. Complete variable domain (other parts from reference TRBV5-1 and TRBJ2-3): KAGVTQTPRYLIKTRGQQVTLSCSPISGHRSVSWYQQTPGQGLQFLFEYFSETQRNKGNFPGRFSGRQFSNSRSEMNVSTLELGDSALYLCASSSTGTDTQYFGPGTRLTVL.

The chain joins TRBV21-1 to TRBJ1-5; TRBD1 was called by the table and not checked on the DNA. TRBV21-1 is assigned pseudogene status. This CDR3 is 18 amino acids long. The CDR3, as DNA: TGTGCCAGACTTGAGGGGACACATCGGAAGGATAGCAATCAGCCCCAGCATTTT. It is translated as CARLEGTHRKDSNQPQHF.

The chain couples TRBV27 to TRBJ1-4, with D perhaps matching TRBD1 (5 bases). The CDR3 contains 18 residues. V was clipped by 2 bases and J by 0 bases, with 16 bases between them. Germline V lookup: CDR1 MNHEY, CDR2 SMNVEV (reference sequence). The CDR3 reads CASSLRPGVGATNEKLFF. The CDR3 coding sequence is TGTGCCAGCAGTTTACGGCCGGGGGTAGGGGCAACTAATGAAAAACTGTTTTTT.

The chain joins TRBV9 to TRBJ1-1, with unresolved D. CDR3 length: 14 residues. From germline, CDR1 is SGDLS and CDR2 YYNGEE. Trimming pared 3 bases from V and 0 bases from J, leaving 9 bases between. DNA for the CDR3: TGTGCCAGCAGCGCGAGGCTCTTGAACACTGAAGCTTTCTTT. This gives the protein CASSARLLNTEAFF.

V usage is TRBV28 and J usage is TRBJ2-7, with a weak D call TRBD1 (5 bases). This CDR3 contains 15 residues. V lost 6 bases to trimming and J lost 7 bases, with 22 bases between them. Germline V gene sequence: CDR1 MDHEN, CDR2 SYDVKM. The CDR3 region has the DNA TGTGCCAGCAGCCTAGGGGCTCACACCCCTAGGGAGCAGTACTTC. Protein product: CASSLGAHTPREQYF.

In its sample, this clone was seen once. The V gene is TRBV7-3, the J gene TRBJ2-5; 8 positions match TRBD1. The CDR3 runs to 16 residues. Germline assignment: CDR1 SGHTA and CDR2 FQGTGA. Trimming took 5 bases from V and 2 from J; bases not matched to a gene: 10. CDR3 residues: CASSLGTGGLQETQYF. The CDR3 DNA follows: TGTGCCAGCAGCCTAGGGACAGGAGGGCTACAAGAGACCCAGTACTTC.

The gene calls are TRBV7-2 and TRBJ2-3, with 14 bases aligning to TRBD2. V shed 1 base, J shed 14 bases, and the junction held 5 bases outside the gene matches. The CDR3 has 14 residues. The germline V gene has CDR1 SGHTA and CDR2 FQGNSA. The CDR3 region has the DNA TGTGCCAGCAGCTTAGGACTAGCGGGAGGGCCCCGGTATTTT. This sequence encodes CASSLGLAGGPRYF.

This chain joins TRBV19 and TRBJ2-2; D call uncertain. This CDR3 contains 14 residues. The germline V gene encodes CDR1 LNHDA and CDR2 SQIVND (reference sequence). Trimming stripped 3 bases from V and 1 base from J, with 6 bases between. The CDR3 DNA follows: TGTGCCAGTAGTATTCTAGGGAACACCGGGGAGCTGTTTTTT. Translated: CASSILGNTGELFF.

The rearrangement links TRBV5-5 to TRBJ1-1; D gene ambiguous. V gave up 5 bases and J gave up 0 bases, with 11 bases separating them. This CDR3 region has 14 residues. The V gene's germline CDR1 is SGHKS and CDR2 YYEKEE (reference sequence). CDR3 region: CASRAGGMNTEAFF. In DNA form, the CDR3 reads TGTGCCAGCAGGGCCGGCGGTATGAACACTGAAGCTTTCTTT.

The rearrangement joins TRBV4-3 to TRBJ2-5; 10 nucleotides align to TRBD2. The V and J ends lost 3 bases and 2 bases, in that order; junction bases with no gene match: 3. CDR3 length equals 15 residues. CDR1 is LGHNA and CDR2 is YSLEER in the germline V gene. CDR3 sequence reads: CASSHVSGGQETQYF. CDR3 nucleotides: TGCGCCAGCAGCCACGTTAGCGGGGGGCAAGAGACCCAGTACTTC.

The rearrangement links TRBV4-2 to TRBJ2-2; D is perhaps TRBD2 (6 bases). V lost 0 bases and J lost 2, with 16 bases in between. The CDR3 spans 18 residues. Germline V lookup: CDR1 LGHNA, CDR2 YNFKEQ. The CDR3 sequence is CASSQEGGRPPNTGELFF. The CDR3 DNA reads TGTGCCAGCAGCCAAGAAGGTGGGAGGCCCCCCAACACCGGGGAGCTGTTTTTT.

This clone turned up a few times. This chain joins TRBV19 and TRBJ1-1; unclear D gene. V gave up 7 bases and J gave up 1 base, with 4 bases separating them. The CDR3 sequence is 11 residues long. Germline CDR1 LNHDA, CDR2 SQIVND (reference sequence). CDR3 in amino acids: CASTSNTEAFF. CDR3 DNA: TGTGCCAGTACTTCGAACACTGAAGCTTTCTTT.

This chain connects TRBV7-2 to TRBJ1-5; 7 bases align to TRBD1. The CDR3 runs to 15 residues. Trimming at V came to 4 bases and at J to 3 bases, leaving 6 bases not matched to a gene. Germline CDR1 is SGHTA and CDR2 is FQGNSA. CDR3 nucleotides: TGTGCCAGCAGCTCGATGACAGGGACCAATCAGCCCCAGCATTTT. Translation: CASSSMTGTNQPQHF.

This chain connects TRBV9 to TRBJ2-7, with D possibly being TRBD1 (5 bases). Germline values: CDR1 SGDLS, CDR2 YYNGEE. The CDR3 covers 15 residues. V lost 0 bases, J lost 0 bases, and 10 bases lay in between. In nucleotides, the CDR3 is TGTGCCAGCAGCGTAGGACAGCTATTCTCCTACGAGCAGTACTTC. Translating gives CASSVGQLFSYEQYF.

In nucleotides, the CDR3 is TGTGCCAGCAGCTTAGGGGGAGGGCGGGAGAACTACGAGCAGTACTTC. This codes for CASSLGGGRENYEQYF. The chain employs TRBV7-8 and TRBJ2-7; 7 positions match TRBD2. Germline-derived CDR1 and CDR2 are SGHVS and FQNEAQ. The J segment lost 3 bases and the V segment lost 1 base, leaving 9 bases of the junction unmatched. The CDR3 is 16 amino acids. Variable domain in full (rest from reference TRBV7-8 and TRBJ2-7): GAGVSQSPRYKVAKRGQDVALRCDPISGHVSLFWYQQALGQGPEFLTYFQNEAQLDKSGLPSDRFFAERPEGSVSTLKIQRTQQEDSAVYLCASSLGGGRENYEQYFGPGTRLTVT.

This chain connects TRBV6-5 to TRBJ2-3; TRBD2 aligns across 8 bases. The CDR3 loop spans 15 amino acids. The J segment lost 5 bases and the V segment lost 7 bases, leaving 11 bases of the junction unmatched. The germline gives CDR1 MNHEY, CDR2 SVGAGI. CDR3 nucleotide sequence: TGTGCCAGCATCGGGGGGGGGACCGCTGGAGATACGCAGTATTTT. It specifies CASIGGGTAGDTQYF.

The chain links TRBV9 to TRBJ1-1; no firm D call. The CDR3 is 15 amino acids. V was trimmed by 2 bases and J by 0 bases, leaving 11 bases between them. The V gene's germline CDR1 is SGDLS and CDR2 YYNGEE. The CDR3 nucleotides read TGTGCCAGCAGCGTGGAGACTAGTATGAACACTGAAGCTTTCTTT. It specifies CASSVETSMNTEAFF.

The rearrangement joins TRBV18 to TRBJ1-3; weak D call: TRBD1 (5 bases). The CDR3 spans 14 residues. V lost 0 bases and J lost 7, with 10 bases in between. Germline CDR1 is KGHSH and CDR2 is LQKENI. CDR3 amino acids: CASSPPTRANTIYF. DNA of the CDR3: TGTGCCAGCTCACCACCGACCAGGGCGAACACCATATATTTT.

The rearrangement joins TRBV10-3 to TRBJ2-1; tentative D call: TRBD1 (5 bases). The CDR3 totals 14 residues. Trimming stripped 0 bases from V and 5 bases from J, with 8 bases between. Germline V gives CDR1 ENHRY, CDR2 SYGVKD. In nucleotides, the CDR3 is TGTGCCATCAGTGAGTCTACAGGCGACAATGAGCAGTTCTTC. This codes for CAISESTGDNEQFF.

The CDR3 loop reads CASSQDLLGQGGTEAFF. CDR3 nucleotides: TGCGCCAGCAGCCAAGATCTATTGGGACAGGGGGGTACTGAAGCTTTCTTT. The chain is built from TRBV4-3 and TRBJ1-1, with TRBD1 identical over 11 bases. The CDR3 runs to 17 residues. Trimming took 0 bases from V and 5 from J; bases not matched to a gene: 8. CDR1 is LGHNA and CDR2 is YSLEER in the germline V gene.

The genes are TRBV25-1 and TRBJ2-3; D not resolved. The germline V gene has CDR1 MGHDK and CDR2 SYGVNS. The CDR3 is 13 amino acids. The germline V and J ends were trimmed by 4 bases and 2 bases, with 7 bases remaining between them. In DNA, the CDR3 is TGTGCCAGCAGTGGTCAGTACACAGATACGCAGTATTTT. As protein: CASSGQYTDTQYF.

The V call is TRBV11-2, the J call TRBJ2-7, with D possibly TRBD1 on 5 matching bases. Looked up from germline, CDR1 is SGHAT and CDR2 is FQNNGV. This CDR3 has 13 amino acids. Trimming shortened V by 2 bases and J by 5 bases, and 10 bases separated the two germline ends. For the CDR3, the DNA is TGTGCCAGCAGCTTAACAGGAGACCACGAGCAGTACTTC. It specifies CASSLTGDHEQYF.

The V call is TRBV27, the J call TRBJ1-2, with TRBD1 identical over 10 bases. The trim removed 3 bases at V and 5 bases at J, leaving 6 bases unmatched. This CDR3 has 15 residues. Germline values: CDR1 MNHEY, CDR2 SMNVEV (reference sequence). CDR3 sequence: CASSFDRGRIYGYTF. CDR3 coding DNA: TGTGCCAGCAGTTTCGACAGGGGGCGCATATATGGCTACACCTTC.

This sequence joins TRBV5-4 and TRBJ2-7; 14 bases align to TRBD2. This CDR3 is built from 15 residues. Trimming cost V 0 bases and J 5 bases; bases outside gene matches: 1. Per germline, CDR1 SGHNT and CDR2 YYREEE (reference sequence). CDR3 protein: CASSLEGLAGDEQYF. Here the CDR3 DNA reads TGTGCCAGCAGCTTGGAGGGACTAGCGGGAGACGAGCAGTACTTC.